These 7 T cell receptor beta chains originate from one sample sequenced in a study of control samples from healthy donors and cancer patients. TCRdb's table, derived via immunoSEQ multiplex PCR, lists solely in-frame clones and lacks some. Seen here are about 140,000 clones, 75% to 90% observed once, and the top ten hold around 4.9%. The source material was blood. These receptors came from a young man in good health.

This clone was found a few times. The gene calls are TRBV4-3 and TRBJ2-7; TRBD2 matches 8 bases. CDR1 is LGHNA, CDR2 YSLEER, per germline. V shed 2 bases, J shed 4 bases, and the junction held 10 bases outside the gene matches. There are 16 residues in the CDR3. DNA for the CDR3: TGCGCCAGCAGCCAATCTGCCGGGACTAGTAATTACGAGCAGTACTTC. It yields the protein CASSQSAGTSNYEQYF.

The DNA of the CDR3 is TGTGCCAGCAGTTACGGGGGGAACACCGGGGAGCTGTTTTTT. This sequence encodes CASSYGGNTGELFF. The chain uses TRBV6-5 and TRBJ2-2; possibly TRBD1 or TRBD2 for D (5 bases each). CDR3 size: 14 residues. V lost 2 bases and J lost 1, with 5 bases in between. CDR1 MNHEY and CDR2 SVGAGI come from the germline V gene.

This clone was seen more than once but under ten times. The chain couples TRBV5-1 to TRBJ2-7; D uncertain. Germline loops: CDR1 SGHRS, CDR2 YFSETQ. This CDR3 has 14 amino acids. Trimming took off 0 bases at V and 4 bases at J, with 11 bases between the two ends. The CDR3 here is CASSLVGRSYEQYF. CDR3 in DNA: TGCGCCAGCAGCTTGGTGGGCAGATCATACGAGCAGTACTTC. Full variable domain (rest looked up from reference TRBV5-1 and TRBJ2-7): KAGVTQTPRYLIKTRGQQVTLSCSPISGHRSVSWYQQTPGQGLQFLFEYFSETQRNKGNFPGRFSGRQFSNSRSEMNVSTLELGDSALYLCASSLVGRSYEQYFGPGTRLTVT.

The CDR3 nucleotides are TGCGCCAGCAGCTTGGACTCCTGGGAGACCCAGTACTTC. This sequence encodes CASSLDSWETQYF. This chain joins TRBV5-1 and TRBJ2-5; D is undetermined. This CDR3 has 13 residues. Per the germline V gene, CDR1 is SGHRS and CDR2 is YFSETQ. Trimming left V 0 bases short and J 5 bases short, with 8 bases between.

The rearrangement joins TRBV6-2 or TRBV6-3 to TRBJ2-1; D unclear. Germline CDR1 is MNHEY and CDR2 is SVGEGT. V lost 5 bases to trimming and J lost 3 bases, with 14 bases between them. The CDR3 has 15 amino acids. The CDR3 region has the DNA TGTGCCAGCAGTCCCTTTGTTGGGGTCTACAATGAGCAGTTCTTC. Amino acid sequence: CASSPFVGVYNEQFF.

The chain's CDR3 is CASSSGGQVSNQPQHF. The CDR3 DNA sequence: TGTGCCAGCAGTTCCGGCGGACAGGTTTCCAATCAGCCCCAGCATTTT. V usage is TRBV6-5 and J usage is TRBJ1-5; 7 bases are a match to TRBD1. The CDR3 totals 16 residues. The trim removed 4 bases at V and 3 bases at J, leaving 9 bases unmatched. Germline V lookup: CDR1 MNHEY, CDR2 SVGAGI.

The chain joins TRBV9 to TRBJ2-7, with a weak D call TRBD2 (5 bases). V gave up 2 bases and J gave up 6 bases, with 15 bases separating them. This CDR3 comprises 14 residues. CDR1 is SGDLS, CDR2 YYNGEE, per germline. The CDR3 region is CASSVPLPRAEQYF. CDR3 DNA: TGTGCCAGCAGCGTGCCCCTACCGAGGGCCGAGCAGTACTTC.